The clone carrying this T cell receptor beta chain showed up just a few times. Described time point: patch test 3, about 24 weeks after DPC sensitization. This sample's treatment: therapeutic diphenylcyclopropenone sensitization with weekly scalp DPC. The sample belongs to a study of human T cells and chemical hapten exposure. Study overall: The sensitizer, 2% DPC, was used on roughly 2 cm by roughly 2 cm of upper inner arm skin.

This CDR3 has 12 residues. Trimming removed 1 base from V and 7 bases from J, with 5 bases in between. Germline lookup yields CDR1 MDHEN and CDR2 SYDVKM. During construction of the library, unique molecular identifiers were attached to individual cDNA molecules for quantitative, reproducible TCR counting. One entry per CDR3 protein, called by TCRdb with MiXCR from the RACE reads. Seen here are under 200,000 distinct CDR3 sequences, about a quarter observed once, and the top ten hold about 2%. The specimen comprised whole blood, sampled in connection with sensitization to the hapten diphenylcyclopropenone (DPC). The chain joins TRBV28 to TRBJ1-5; D is unresolved. This receptor was taken from a woman aged 18-30 years with alopecia areata. Some clones in this sample may be carry-over from other donors' samples. The CDR3 sequence is CASSLFRQPQHF. The CDR3 bases are TGTGCCAGCAGTTTATTTAGGCAGCCCCAGCATTTT. Complete variable domain (other parts from reference TRBV28 and TRBJ1-5): DVKVTQSSRYLVKRTGEKVFLECVQDMDHENMFWYRQDPGLGLRLIYFSYDVKMKEKGDIPEGYSVSREKKERFSLILESASTNQTSMYLCASSLFRQPQHFGDGTRLSIL.